This record concerns one T cell receptor (beta chain) sequence. Its cognate antigen is unknown. The data are from a study of radiation and T cells in renal cell carcinoma. Background on the study: Nephrectomy followed 15 Gy stereotactic body radiation by 4 weeks. Study-level results: Without pretreatment biopsies, baseline tumor clonotype presence was undetermined.

Repertoires were generated with immunoSEQ multiplex PCR, while TCRdb's copy carries only in-frame clones and drops some. The profile shows some 70,000 clones, 82% of them singletons. Time point noted: blood 2 weeks post-SBRT. As to treatment: 15 Gy SBRT to primary tumor, nephrectomy 4 weeks later. After SBRT, blood was collected at 2 and 4 weeks, plus baseline. This CDR3 is 13 amino acids long. CDR1 and CDR2 (germline): SGHVS, FNYEAQ. The ends lost 2 bases at V and 4 bases at J; junction bases unmatched: 1. Here the sequenced sample was blood, taken from a patient whose treatment included radiotherapy and nephrectomy. The sequence was collected from a man aged 60 to 75 with renal cell carcinoma. The chain recombines TRBV7-6 with TRBJ1-1; 7 nucleotides line up with TRBD1. The CDR3 here is CASSLTGATEAFF. In DNA form, the CDR3 reads TGTGCCAGCAGCTTAACAGGGGCCACTGAAGCTTTCTTT.